This T cell receptor (beta chain) was retrieved from a study of cytomegalovirus exposure and HLA in healthy donors. Study context: A preliminary data release comprised 70 million to 95 million unique TCRs obtained from HLA-typed donors. General study points: Presence/absence analysis assumed near-uniform sequencing depth across donors. An analysis that came later showed most CMV-associated TCR beta chains appearing HLA-restricted.

When sampled, the donors appeared nominally healthy, though they likely had unrecorded immune exposures. The PCR had 60 Vbeta and 13 Jbeta primers. Here immunoSEQ multiplex PCR was the method, and the copy in TCRdb shows in-frame clones only, minus some. The sample has 45,000 to 65,000 clones; roughly 73% are singletons. Concerning this clone: Its antigen remains unknown.

The germline V gene has CDR1 SGDLS and CDR2 YYNGEE. Trimming removed 4 bases from V and 5 bases from J, with 16 bases in between. The CDR3 is 15 amino acids. This sequence originates from a woman aged 40-49 years in good health and CMV-seropositive. V gene TRBV9 combines with J gene TRBJ1-5, with unresolved D. The specimen was PBMCs. The CDR3 nucleotides read TGTGCCAGCAGCCCCACTCTATCCCCTTATCAGCCCCAGCATTTT. It encodes CASSPTLSPYQPQHF.